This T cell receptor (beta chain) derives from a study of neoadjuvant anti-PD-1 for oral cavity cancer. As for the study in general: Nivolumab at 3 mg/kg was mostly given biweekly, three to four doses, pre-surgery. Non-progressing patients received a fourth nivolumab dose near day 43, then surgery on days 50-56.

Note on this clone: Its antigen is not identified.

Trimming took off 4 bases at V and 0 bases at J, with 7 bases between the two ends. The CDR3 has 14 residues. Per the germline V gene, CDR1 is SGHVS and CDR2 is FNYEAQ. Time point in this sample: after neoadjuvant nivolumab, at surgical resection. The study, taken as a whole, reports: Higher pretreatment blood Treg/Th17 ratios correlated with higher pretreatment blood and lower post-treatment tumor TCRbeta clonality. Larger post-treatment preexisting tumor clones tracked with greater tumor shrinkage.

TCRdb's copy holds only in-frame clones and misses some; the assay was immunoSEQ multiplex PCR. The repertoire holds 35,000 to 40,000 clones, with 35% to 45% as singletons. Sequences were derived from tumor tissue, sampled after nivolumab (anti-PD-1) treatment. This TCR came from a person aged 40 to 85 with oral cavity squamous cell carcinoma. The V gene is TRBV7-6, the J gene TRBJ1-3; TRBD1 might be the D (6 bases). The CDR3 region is CASSWGHSGNTIYF. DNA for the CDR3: TGTGCCAGCAGCTGGGGGCACTCTGGAAACACCATATATTTT.